The clone carrying this T cell receptor beta chain was seen repeatedly, ten times or more. Its antigen is as yet unknown. J gave up 2 bases and V 4 bases, and 4 bases lay outside the gene matches. Germline values: CDR1 SGHRS, CDR2 YFSETQ. The CDR3 is made up of 15 amino acids. The data originate from a study of T cells after yellow fever vaccination. Using its own MiXCR run on the 5' RACE reads, TCRdb lists one record per CDR3 protein. Found here are 150,000 to 200,000 distinct CDR3 sequences, around 7.3% of them singletons; the top ten hold around 2.3%. The study, taken as a whole, reports: Post-booster repertoires again held most primary-vaccination clones (96% CD4, over 80% CD8).

The genes are TRBV5-1 and TRBJ2-3; 10 nucleotides align to TRBD2. Specimen: CD4+ T cells sorted from PBMCs, collected less than 6 days after the first yellow fever vaccination. The TCR sequence derives from a man between 18 and 35 years old who received the YFV17D yellow fever vaccine. CDR3 nucleotide sequence: TGCGCCAGCAGCGGGACTAGCGCGTACACAGATACGCAGTATTTT. Residues: CASSGTSAYTDTQYF.